Listed below are T cell receptor beta chains from one sample, sequenced in a study of CD8 T cells in ankylosing spondylitis. TCRdb reprocessed the 5' RACE reads with MiXCR, giving one entry per CDR3 protein. Among 450,000 to 550,000 distinct CDR3 sequences listed, under 5.5% were seen once. Source material: blood, either unsorted or a sorted T cell fraction (not recorded which). The receptors were sampled from a male donor with ankylosing spondylitis. Both conserved end residues are part of each CDR3. The D gene is left open where the match is weak. Size is omitted from some rows. Given values are once, few, many or a class for expanded clones.

clone_size: many; j_call: TRBJ2-7; v_call: TRBV20-1; d_call: TRBD1; cdr3_aa: CSTRTGSEQYF; cdr3_nt: TGCAGTACCCGGACAGGGAGCGAGCAGTACTTC
clone_size: many; j_call: TRBJ2-7; v_call: TRBV20-1; d_call: .; cdr3_aa: CSARTGPYEQYF; cdr3_nt: TGCAGTGCTCGTACCGGGCCCTACGAGCAGTACTTC
clone_size: few; j_call: TRBJ2-1; v_call: TRBV20-1; d_call: TRBD2; cdr3_aa: CSASAPLAGTSYNEQFF; cdr3_nt: TGCAGTGCTAGCGCCCCACTAGCGGGGACCTCCTACAATGAGCAGTTCTTC
clone_size: many; j_call: TRBJ2-1; v_call: TRBV7-7; d_call: TRBD2; cdr3_aa: CASSPTSGSANGYNEQFF; cdr3_nt: TGTGCTAGCAGCCCGACTAGCGGGAGTGCTAACGGTTACAATGAGCAGTTCTTC
clone_size: few; j_call: TRBJ2-7; v_call: TRBV28; d_call: TRBD1; cdr3_aa: CASSRQGTDDEQYF; cdr3_nt: TGTGCCAGCAGCCGACAGGGGACCGACGACGAGCAGTACTTC
clone_size: few; j_call: TRBJ1-5; v_call: TRBV19; d_call: .; cdr3_aa: CASSITRDTPQHF; cdr3_nt: TGTGCCAGTAGTATAACGAGGGATACGCCCCAGCATTTT
clone_size: few; j_call: TRBJ2-7; v_call: TRBV6-6; d_call: .; cdr3_aa: CASNTMNYEQYF; cdr3_nt: TGTGCCAGCAACACCATGAACTACGAGCAGTACTTC
clone_size: many; j_call: TRBJ2-5; v_call: TRBV9; d_call: .; cdr3_aa: CASSVRGSEETQYF; cdr3_nt: TGTGCCAGCAGCGTAAGAGGGTCTGAAGAGACCCAGTACTTC
clone_size: many; j_call: TRBJ1-5; v_call: TRBV20-1; d_call: .; cdr3_aa: CSAMGINQPQHF; cdr3_nt: TGCAGTGCTATGGGGATCAATCAGCCCCAGCATTTT
clone_size: many; j_call: TRBJ1-6; v_call: TRBV5-6; d_call: .; cdr3_aa: CASSLVADYNSPLHF; cdr3_nt: TGTGCCAGCAGCTTGGTGGCGGATTATAATTCACCCCTCCACTTT
clone_size: many; j_call: TRBJ2-4; v_call: TRBV6-2/TRBV6-3; d_call: TRBD2; cdr3_aa: CASSSGLAGYESQYF; cdr3_nt: TGTGCCAGCAGTTCCGGACTAGCGGGCTACGAGAGTCAGTACTTC
clone_size: many; j_call: TRBJ2-2; v_call: TRBV6-4; d_call: .; cdr3_aa: CASSPQSNTGELFF; cdr3_nt: TGTGCCAGCAGTCCACAGTCGAACACCGGGGAGCTGTTTTTT
clone_size: many; j_call: TRBJ1-6; v_call: TRBV5-1; d_call: .; cdr3_aa: CASSLNRAGESPLHF; cdr3_nt: TGCGCCAGCAGCCTTAACAGGGCAGGAGAATCACCCCTCCACTTT
clone_size: many; j_call: TRBJ2-3; v_call: TRBV27; d_call: TRBD2; cdr3_aa: CASSLSWVLAESTDTQYF; cdr3_nt: TGTGCCAGCAGTCTATCTTGGGTACTAGCGGAGAGCACAGATACGCAGTATTTT
clone_size: .; j_call: TRBJ1-3; v_call: TRBV7-2; d_call: TRBD1; cdr3_aa: CASSLQGGNGNTIYF; cdr3_nt: TGTGCCAGCAGCCTCCAGGGGGGCAACGGAAACACCATATATTTT
clone_size: many; j_call: TRBJ2-1; v_call: TRBV10-1; d_call: .; cdr3_aa: CASSVERTNNEQFF; cdr3_nt: TGCGCCAGCAGTGTTGAGAGAACAAACAATGAGCAGTTCTTC
clone_size: many; j_call: TRBJ1-4; v_call: TRBV30; d_call: .; cdr3_aa: CAWSSFAGRYEKLFF; cdr3_nt: TGTGCCTGGAGTAGTTTCGCAGGGAGGTATGAAAAACTGTTTTTT
clone_size: many; j_call: TRBJ1-6; v_call: TRBV5-1; d_call: TRBD1; cdr3_aa: CASSFTGGSQLNSPLHF; cdr3_nt: TGCGCCAGCAGCTTTACAGGGGGCTCCCAATTGAATTCACCCCTCCACTTT
clone_size: .; j_call: TRBJ2-7; v_call: TRBV28; d_call: .; cdr3_aa: CASSFPPGAGYEQYF; cdr3_nt: TGTGCCAGCAGTTTCCCGCCGGGGGCCGGATACGAGCAGTACTTC
clone_size: many; j_call: TRBJ2-3; v_call: TRBV11-2; d_call: .; cdr3_aa: CASSLESGWSTDTQYF; cdr3_nt: TGTGCCAGCAGCTTAGAGTCTGGGTGGAGTACAGATACGCAGTATTTT
clone_size: few; j_call: TRBJ2-7; v_call: TRBV5-4; d_call: .; cdr3_aa: CASTSGFRGEQYF; cdr3_nt: TGTGCCAGCACCTCCGGGTTCCGGGGGGAGCAGTACTTC
clone_size: .; j_call: TRBJ2-3; v_call: TRBV18; d_call: TRBD2; cdr3_aa: CASSPRLASPHGGTDTQYF; cdr3_nt: TGTGCCAGCTCACCACGACTAGCATCTCCTCATGGGGGCACAGATACGCAGTATTTT
clone_size: many; j_call: TRBJ1-1; v_call: TRBV6-2/TRBV6-3; d_call: .; cdr3_aa: CASSYGGLNTEAFF; cdr3_nt: TGTGCCAGCAGTTACGGAGGGCTGAACACTGAAGCTTTCTTT
clone_size: many; j_call: TRBJ2-1; v_call: TRBV27; d_call: .; cdr3_aa: CASKVLVAYNEQFF; cdr3_nt: TGTGCCAGCAAGGTGTTAGTAGCCTACAATGAGCAGTTCTTC
clone_size: many; j_call: TRBJ1-1; v_call: TRBV20-1; d_call: .; cdr3_aa: CSANPGTQAFF; cdr3_nt: TGCAGTGCTAATCCCGGGACCCAGGCTTTCTTT
clone_size: many; j_call: TRBJ1-6; v_call: TRBV28; d_call: TRBD1; cdr3_aa: CASRRRQGWHSPLHF; cdr3_nt: TGTGCCAGCAGACGAAGACAGGGGTGGCATTCACCCCTCCACTTT
clone_size: few; j_call: TRBJ1-5; v_call: TRBV24-1; d_call: .; cdr3_aa: CATSDPDQPQHF; cdr3_nt: TGTGCCACCAGTGACCCCGATCAGCCCCAGCATTTT
clone_size: many; j_call: TRBJ2-6; v_call: TRBV29-1; d_call: .; cdr3_aa: CSAMDVLSGANVLTF; cdr3_nt: TGCAGCGCCATGGACGTCCTATCTGGGGCCAACGTCCTGACTTTC
clone_size: many; j_call: TRBJ2-1; v_call: TRBV20-1; d_call: .; cdr3_aa: CSARAAGYNEQFF; cdr3_nt: TGCAGTGCTAGGGCAGCGGGCTACAATGAGCAGTTCTTC
clone_size: few; j_call: TRBJ2-1; v_call: TRBV20-1; d_call: .; cdr3_aa: CSAKAPGNEQFF; cdr3_nt: TGCAGTGCTAAGGCTCCGGGCAATGAGCAGTTCTTC
clone_size: .; j_call: TRBJ2-3; v_call: TRBV5-5; d_call: TRBD1; cdr3_aa: CASSSNQGADTQYF; cdr3_nt: TGTGCCAGCAGTTCAAATCAGGGGGCAGATACGCAGTATTTT
clone_size: few; j_call: TRBJ1-5; v_call: TRBV7-2; d_call: .; cdr3_aa: CASSPALGRNQPQHF; cdr3_nt: TGTGCCAGCAGCCCTGCTTTGGGGCGCAATCAGCCCCAGCATTTT
clone_size: many; j_call: TRBJ2-1; v_call: TRBV24-1; d_call: .; cdr3_aa: CATSDSRGISYNEQFF; cdr3_nt: TGTGCCACCAGTGATAGTAGAGGTATTTCCTACAATGAGCAGTTCTTC
clone_size: many; j_call: TRBJ2-7; v_call: TRBV20-1; d_call: .; cdr3_aa: CSAGEVGETWEQYF; cdr3_nt: TGCAGTGCTGGCGAGGTGGGGGAGACTTGGGAGCAGTACTTC
clone_size: many; j_call: TRBJ2-3; v_call: TRBV7-2; d_call: .; cdr3_aa: CASSLGGRMTDTQYF; cdr3_nt: TGTGCCAGCAGCTTAGGAGGTAGAATGACAGATACGCAGTATTTT
clone_size: many; j_call: TRBJ2-1; v_call: TRBV3-1; d_call: TRBD2; cdr3_aa: CASSQAGGPLYNEQFF; cdr3_nt: TGTGCCAGCAGCCAAGCGGGAGGCCCCCTTTACAATGAGCAGTTCTTC
clone_size: many; j_call: TRBJ2-7; v_call: TRBV29-1; d_call: TRBD2; cdr3_aa: CSVESSVAGVEQYF; cdr3_nt: TGCAGCGTTGAGTCTTCAGTAGCGGGAGTCGAGCAGTACTTC
clone_size: few; j_call: TRBJ2-1; v_call: TRBV7-2; d_call: .; cdr3_aa: CASSMGHSYNEQFF; cdr3_nt: TGTGCCAGCAGCATGGGGCACTCCTACAATGAGCAGTTCTTC
clone_size: many; j_call: TRBJ2-7; v_call: TRBV3-1; d_call: .; cdr3_aa: CASSQVAPASPGRSSYEQYF; cdr3_nt: TGTGCCAGCAGCCAAGTGGCCCCTGCTTCGCCCGGACGGAGTTCCTACGAGCAGTACTTC
clone_size: .; j_call: TRBJ2-1; v_call: TRBV5-4; d_call: .; cdr3_aa: CASSSAEGRLSEQFF; cdr3_nt: TGTGCCAGCAGCTCGGCAGAGGGGCGGCTCAGTGAGCAGTTCTTC
clone_size: .; j_call: TRBJ2-7; v_call: TRBV27; d_call: TRBD1; cdr3_aa: CASSFFPLGTGRSEQYF; cdr3_nt: TGTGCCAGCAGTTTTTTCCCTCTCGGGACAGGTCGAAGCGAGCAGTACTTC
clone_size: many; j_call: TRBJ2-1; v_call: TRBV5-4; d_call: TRBD2; cdr3_aa: CASSASTSAAYNEQFF; cdr3_nt: TGTGCCAGCAGCGCCAGTACTAGCGCCGCCTACAATGAGCAGTTCTTC
clone_size: few; j_call: TRBJ2-1; v_call: TRBV10-3; d_call: .; cdr3_aa: CAISPKTGHPDEQFF; cdr3_nt: TGTGCCATCAGTCCGAAGACGGGACACCCTGATGAGCAGTTCTTC
clone_size: many; j_call: TRBJ2-1; v_call: TRBV5-6; d_call: .; cdr3_aa: CASFPPGPGSYNEQFF; cdr3_nt: TGTGCCAGCTTTCCCCCGGGGCCAGGGTCCTACAATGAGCAGTTCTTC
clone_size: few; j_call: TRBJ2-5; v_call: TRBV2; d_call: .; cdr3_aa: CASGGSFQETQYF; cdr3_nt: TGTGCCAGCGGAGGGAGTTTCCAAGAGACCCAGTACTTC
clone_size: many; j_call: TRBJ2-7; v_call: TRBV4-2; d_call: TRBD2; cdr3_aa: CASSQALAGHSYEQYF; cdr3_nt: TGTGCCAGCAGCCAAGCTCTAGCGGGCCACTCCTACGAGCAGTACTTC
clone_size: many; j_call: TRBJ1-1; v_call: TRBV4-3; d_call: .; cdr3_aa: CASSPRREAEAFF; cdr3_nt: TGCGCCAGCAGCCCACGGAGGGAAGCTGAAGCTTTCTTT